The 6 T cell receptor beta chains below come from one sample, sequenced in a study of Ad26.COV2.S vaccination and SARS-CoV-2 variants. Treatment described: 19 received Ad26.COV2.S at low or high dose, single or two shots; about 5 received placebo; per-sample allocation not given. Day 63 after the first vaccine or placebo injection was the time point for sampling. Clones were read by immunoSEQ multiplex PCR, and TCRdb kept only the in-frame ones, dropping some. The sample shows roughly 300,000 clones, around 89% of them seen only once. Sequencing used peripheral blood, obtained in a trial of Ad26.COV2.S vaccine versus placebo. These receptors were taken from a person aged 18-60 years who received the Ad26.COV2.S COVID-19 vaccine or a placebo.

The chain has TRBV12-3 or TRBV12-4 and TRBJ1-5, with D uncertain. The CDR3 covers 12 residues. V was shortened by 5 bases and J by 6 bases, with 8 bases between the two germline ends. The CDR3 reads CASSPEFQPQHF. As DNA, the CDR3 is TGTGCCAGCAGTCCCGAGTTTCAGCCCCAGCATTTT.

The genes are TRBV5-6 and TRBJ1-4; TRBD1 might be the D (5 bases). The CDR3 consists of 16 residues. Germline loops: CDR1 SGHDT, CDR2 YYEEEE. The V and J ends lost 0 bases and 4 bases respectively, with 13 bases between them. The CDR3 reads CASSLAQLGRNEKLFF. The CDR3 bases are TGTGCCAGCAGCTTGGCACAACTGGGGCGTAATGAAAAACTGTTTTTT.

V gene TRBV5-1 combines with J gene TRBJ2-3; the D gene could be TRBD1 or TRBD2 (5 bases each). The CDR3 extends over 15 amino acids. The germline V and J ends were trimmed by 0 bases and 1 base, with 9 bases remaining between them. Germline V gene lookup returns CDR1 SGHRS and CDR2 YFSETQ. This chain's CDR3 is CASSLVGDGTDTQYF. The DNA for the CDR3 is TGCGCCAGCAGCTTGGTGGGGGACGGCACAGATACGCAGTATTTT.

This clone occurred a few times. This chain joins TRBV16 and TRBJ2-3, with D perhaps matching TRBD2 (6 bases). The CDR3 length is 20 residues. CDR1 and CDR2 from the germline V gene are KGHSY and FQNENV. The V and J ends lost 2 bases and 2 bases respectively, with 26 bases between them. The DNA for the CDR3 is TGTGCCAGCAGCCAACTAGGAGAGGAGGGAAAGTTACCACACACAGATACGCAGTATTTT. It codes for CASSQLGEEGKLPHTDTQYF.

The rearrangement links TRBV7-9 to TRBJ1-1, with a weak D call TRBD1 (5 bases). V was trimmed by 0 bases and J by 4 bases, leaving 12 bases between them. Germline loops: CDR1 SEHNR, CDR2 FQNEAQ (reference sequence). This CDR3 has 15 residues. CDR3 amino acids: CASSLAQGGSTEAFF. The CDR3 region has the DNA TGTGCCAGCAGCTTAGCGCAGGGTGGGAGCACTGAAGCTTTCTTT. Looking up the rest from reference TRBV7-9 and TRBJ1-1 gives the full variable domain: DTGVSQNPRHKITKRGQNVTFRCDPISEHNRLYWYRQTLGQGPEFLTYFQNEAQLEKSRLLSDRFSAERPKGSFSTLEIQRTEQGDSAMYLCASSLAQGGSTEAFFGQGTRLTVV.

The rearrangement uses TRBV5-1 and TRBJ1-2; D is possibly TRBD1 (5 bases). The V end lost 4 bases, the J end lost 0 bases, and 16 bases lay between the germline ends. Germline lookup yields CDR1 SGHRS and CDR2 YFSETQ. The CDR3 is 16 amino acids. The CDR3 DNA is TGCGCCAGCAGCATAGACTACAGGACCTCTAACTATGGCTACACCTTC. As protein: CASSIDYRTSNYGYTF.